Shown below are 22 T cell receptor beta chains from a single sample sequenced in a study of T cells in narcolepsy. Sequenced by immunoSEQ multiplex PCR; TCRdb stores in-frame clones only, minus some. Of tens of thousands of clones in the sample, 75% to 85% are singletons; the top ten hold around 3.3%. The sample comprised CD45RA- memory CD4+ T cells from PBMCs. These receptors all come from a human donor with narcolepsy.

V and J are TRBV6-1 and TRBJ1-2; 11 positions match TRBD1. Germline V gene lookup returns CDR1 MNHNS and CDR2 SASEGT. This CDR3 is 16 amino acids long. With 0 bases clipped from V and 8 bases from J, the junction kept 8 bases outside the gene matches. CDR3 amino acids: CASSEADRTGGGGYTF. The CDR3 nucleotides read TGTGCCAGCAGTGAAGCAGATAGGACAGGGGGCGGCGGCTACACCTTC.

This clone was found a few times. The chain combines TRBV5-4 with TRBJ2-1; TRBD1 matches at 7 bases. Germline trimming cut 3 bases from V and 5 bases from J; bases unmatched to any gene: 5. There are 14 residues in the CDR3. Germline V gene data show CDR1 as SGHNT and CDR2 as YYREEE (reference sequence). CDR3 sequence (DNA): TGTGCCAGCAGCTCCCCGGGACAGCACAATGAGCAGTTCTTC. Translated, it gives CASSSPGQHNEQFF. The entire variable domain, with the rest obtained from reference TRBV5-4 and TRBJ2-1, is as follows: ETGVTQSPTHLIKTRGQQVTLRCSSQSGHNTVSWYQQALGQGPQFIFQYYREEENGRGNFPPRFSGLQFPNYSSELNVNALELDDSALYLCASSSPGQHNEQFFGPGTRLTVL.

The rearrangement links TRBV2 to TRBJ2-7; the match to TRBD1 covers 9 bases. CDR1 SNHLY and CDR2 FYNNEI come from the germline V gene. Trimming took 5 bases from V and 0 from J; bases not matched to a gene: 5. The CDR3 spans 15 residues. CDR3 DNA sequence: TGTGCCAGCAGTACCGACAGGGGGGCCTCCTACGAGCAGTACTTC. Protein: CASSTDRGASYEQYF.

The chain uses TRBV6-1 and TRBJ1-2; 9 bases are shared with TRBD1. V was pared by 6 bases and J by 4 bases, with 9 bases of the junction left unmatched. CDR1 and CDR2 from the germline V gene are MNHNS and SASEGT. This CDR3 has 15 amino acids. The CDR3 protein is CASRDPGQGIYGYTF. CDR3 nucleotides: TGTGCCAGCAGGGACCCCGGACAGGGGATCTATGGCTACACCTTC.

The chain carries TRBV5-1 and TRBJ2-7, with D possibly called TRBD1 or TRBD2 (5 bases each). There are 12 residues in the CDR3. V was shortened by 3 bases and J by 5 bases, with 9 bases between the two germline ends. In germline, CDR1 is SGHRS, CDR2 YFSETQ. The DNA for the CDR3 is TGCGCCAGCAGCTGGGGGTTCGACGAGCAGTACTTC. Its translation: CASSWGFDEQYF.

The rearrangement uses TRBV6-1 and TRBJ2-2, with TRBD2 matching over 13 bases. Per the germline V gene, CDR1 is MNHNS and CDR2 is SASEGT. V was clipped by 4 bases and J by 0 bases; unmatched bases: 2. The CDR3 runs to 17 residues. CDR3 DNA sequence: TGTGCCAGCAGTGGACTAGCGGGGGGAACGAACACCGGGGAGCTGTTTTTT. This translates into CASSGLAGGTNTGELFF.

The J gene is TRBJ2-2, the V gene TRBV27, with 11 bases lining up with TRBD1. Germline CDR1 reads MNHEY; CDR2 reads SMNVEV (reference sequence). V gave up 7 bases and J gave up 0 bases; unmatched junction bases: 1. The CDR3 is 15 amino acids. CDR3 protein: CASKGQGANTGELFF. Here the CDR3 DNA reads TGTGCCAGCAAGGGACAGGGGGCGAACACCGGGGAGCTGTTTTTT.

This clone was seen only a few times. The chain recombines TRBV7-9 with TRBJ1-3; 8 bases line up with TRBD1. The junction had 9 bases not matched to a gene; V was cut back by 2 bases and J by 3 bases. The germline CDR1 and CDR2 sequences are SEHNR and FQNEAQ (reference sequence). This CDR3 is 17 amino acids long. The CDR3 here is CASSLLRGQAYGNTIYF. CDR3 nucleotide sequence: TGTGCCAGCAGCTTACTCCGGGGACAGGCCTATGGAAACACCATATATTTT.

This chain links TRBV11-1 with TRBJ2-7, with D possibly matching TRBD1 (6 bases). Trimming shortened V by 1 base and J by 4 bases, and 11 bases separated the two germline ends. The CDR3 loop spans 14 amino acids. Germline V gene lookup returns CDR1 SGHAT and CDR2 FQDESV (reference sequence). DNA of the CDR3: TGTGCCAGCAGCTTAGAGCTGGGGGCGTACGAGCAGTACTTC. Protein product: CASSLELGAYEQYF.

The chain couples TRBV30 to TRBJ2-3, with D unresolved. V was clipped by 3 bases and J by 6 bases, with 10 bases between them. This CDR3 is built from 12 residues. Germline V gene lookup returns CDR1 GTSNPN and CDR2 SVGIG (reference sequence). CDR3 residues: CAWRQSGDTQYF. As DNA, the CDR3 is TGTGCCTGGAGACAGAGTGGGGATACGCAGTATTTT. Complete variable domain (other parts from reference TRBV30 and TRBJ2-3): SQTIHQWPATLVQPVGSPLSLECTVEGTSNPNLYWYRQAAGRGLQLLFYSVGIGQISSEVPQNLSASRPQDRQFILSSKKLLLSDSGFYLCAWRQSGDTQYFGPGTRLTVL.

The V and J genes are TRBV18 and TRBJ1-1; no firm D call. V lost 4 bases and J 3 bases, leaving 6 bases between the germline ends. There are 12 residues in the CDR3. The germline CDR1 and CDR2 sequences are KGHSH and LQKENI. CDR3 sequence (DNA): TGTGCCAGCTCACAGGGAGACACTGAAGCTTTCTTT. Translating it yields CASSQGDTEAFF.

This chain connects TRBV11-3 to TRBJ2-3; 8 bases match TRBD2. CDR3 length equals 12 residues. CDR1 and CDR2 from the germline V gene are SGHNT and YENEEA. V dropped 8 bases and J dropped 5; count of bases not matched to a gene: 3. The CDR3 region is CASGLAEDTQYF. The CDR3, as DNA: TGTGCCAGCGGACTAGCAGAAGATACGCAGTATTTT.

V gene TRBV19 combines with J gene TRBJ1-3; D remains unclear. The CDR3 runs 12 residues. In germline, CDR1 is LNHDA, CDR2 SQIVND (reference sequence). V lost 5 bases and J 4 bases, leaving 6 bases between the germline ends. The CDR3 protein is CASSPQGNTIYF. DNA of the CDR3: TGTGCCAGTAGTCCTCAGGGAAACACCATATATTTT.

The chain is built from TRBV7-8 and TRBJ1-3; D remains unclear. The germline V and J ends were trimmed by 3 bases and 0 bases, with 12 bases remaining between them. This CDR3 spans 16 amino acids. Per the germline V gene, CDR1 is SGHVS and CDR2 is FQNEAQ. The CDR3 region is CASSLGSTTSGNTIYF. The DNA for the CDR3 is TGTGCCAGCAGCTTGGGGTCGACAACCTCTGGAAACACCATATATTTT. Supplemented by reference TRBV7-8 and TRBJ1-3, the full variable domain reads GAGVSQSPRYKVAKRGQDVALRCDPISGHVSLFWYQQALGQGPEFLTYFQNEAQLDKSGLPSDRFFAERPEGSVSTLKIQRTQQEDSAVYLCASSLGSTTSGNTIYFGEGSWLTVV.

This chain connects TRBV7-2 to TRBJ2-7; D might be TRBD2 (7 bases). CDR1 and CDR2 (germline): SGHTA, FQGNSA. Trimming cost V 2 bases and J 7 bases, with 12 bases left between them. This CDR3 is 13 amino acids long. The CDR3 protein is CASSLSGGQEQYF. DNA of the CDR3: TGTGCCAGCAGCTTATCCGGGGGGCAAGAGCAGTACTTC.

This chain connects TRBV7-2 to TRBJ2-7; 9 nucleotides agree with TRBD1. The germline V gene has CDR1 SGHTA and CDR2 FQGNSA. V lost 1 base to trimming and J lost 3 bases; unmatched junction nucleotides: 4. The CDR3 sequence is 15 residues long. The CDR3 DNA sequence: TGTGCCAGCAGCTTAGAAGGGACAGGGATCTACGAGCAGTACTTC. Its protein is CASSLEGTGIYEQYF.

Turning to this clone: Mismatch with germline at one junction end may stem from a read error. This chain links TRBV5-1 with TRBJ1-2; the match to TRBD1 covers 9 bases. The CDR3 has 14 residues. Germline CDR1 is SGHRS and CDR2 is YFSETQ. The DNA for the CDR3 is TGCGCCTGCAGCGCTGACAGGGGGATCTATGGCTACACCTTC. It codes for CACSADRGIYGYTF.

V usage is TRBV6-6 and J usage is TRBJ1-4; D unresolved. CDR1 and CDR2 from the germline V gene are MNHNY and SVGAGI (reference sequence). The CDR3 runs 15 residues. V was trimmed by 11 bases and J by 0 bases, leaving 16 bases between them. CDR3 coding DNA: TGTGCCTGCGGTCAAAACCCCGCAACTAATGAAAAACTGTTTTTT. Protein sequence: CACGQNPATNEKLFF.

This chain connects TRBV21-1 to TRBJ1-2; the table names TRBD1, a call not compared with the DNA. TRBV21-1 corresponds to a pseudogene. CDR3 size: 15 residues. The CDR3 DNA sequence: TGTGCCAGCAGCAAAGATAACAGGGGTAACTATGGCTACACCTTC. Translated: CASSKDNRGNYGYTF.

Here the CDR3 DNA reads TGTGCCAGCAGACACCAGGAACAGGTCACCCTCCACTTT. Translation gives CASRHQEQVTLHF. This chain links TRBV6-5 with TRBJ1-6, with a possible D match to TRBD1 (5 bases). From germline, CDR1 is MNHEY and CDR2 SVGAGI. The CDR3 totals 13 residues. V dropped 6 bases and J dropped 14 bases, with 17 bases sitting between them.

The rearrangement joins TRBV11-3 to TRBJ2-5; D not certain. Per germline, CDR1 SGHNT and CDR2 YENEEA. The CDR3 is 15 amino acids. V lost 1 base, J lost 0 bases, and 9 bases lay in between. CDR3 in amino acids: CASSLGTEYQETQYF. CDR3 bases: TGTGCCAGCAGCTTAGGGACGGAGTACCAAGAGACCCAGTACTTC.

This clone was seen only a few times. The rearrangement joins TRBV6-4 to TRBJ1-5; no reliable D call. Germline V gene lookup returns CDR1 MRHNA and CDR2 SNTAGT. The germline V and J ends were trimmed by 2 bases and 3 bases, with 8 bases remaining between them. The CDR3 has 14 residues. The CDR3 sequence: CASSDSFSNQPQHF. The CDR3 region has the DNA TGTGCCAGCAGTGACAGTTTTTCCAATCAGCCCCAGCATTTT.